This T cell receptor (beta chain) was retrieved from a study of shared clonotypes between healthy human individuals. This CDR3 region has 11 residues. Germline CDR1 MNHNS, CDR2 SASEGT. The V end lost 4 bases, the J end lost 11 bases, and 11 bases lay between the germline ends. The repertoire was sequenced with immunoSEQ multiplex PCR; TCRdb's copy has only in-frame clones and lacks some. The table lists approximately 2,000,000 clones, about 93% of them singletons. Positively selected for CCR7, the CD45RO-negative cells used as naive CD8 cells excluded terminally differentiated effector memory CD45RA+ cells.

Specimen: naive CD8+ T cells from PBMCs. The clonotype originates from a man younger than 35 in good health. Some clones in this sample may be carry-over from other donors' samples. V and J are TRBV6-1 and TRBJ1-1; a weak D match, TRBD1 (5 bases). CDR3 DNA sequence: TGTGCCAGCAGTGGCGGGGGAAGGGCTTTCTTT. Protein sequence: CASSGGGRAFF.